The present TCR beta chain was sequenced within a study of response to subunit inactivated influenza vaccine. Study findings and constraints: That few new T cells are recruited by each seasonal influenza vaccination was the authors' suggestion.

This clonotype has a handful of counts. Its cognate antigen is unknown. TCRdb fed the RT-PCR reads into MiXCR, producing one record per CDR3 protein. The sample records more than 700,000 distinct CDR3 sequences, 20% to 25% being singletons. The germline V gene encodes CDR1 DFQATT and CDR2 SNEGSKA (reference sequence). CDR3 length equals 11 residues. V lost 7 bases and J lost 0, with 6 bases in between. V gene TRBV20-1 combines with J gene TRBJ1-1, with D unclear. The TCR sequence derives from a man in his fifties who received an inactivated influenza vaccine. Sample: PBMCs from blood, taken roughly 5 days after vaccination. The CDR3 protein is CSGALNTEAFF. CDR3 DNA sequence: TGCAGTGGTGCTTTGAACACTGAAGCTTTCTTT.